The 30 T cell receptor beta chains in this list originate from one sample, sequenced in a study of cytomegalovirus exposure and HLA in healthy donors. Primers: 60 Vbeta forward and 13 Jbeta reverse. Sequenced by immunoSEQ multiplex PCR; TCRdb stores in-frame clones only, minus some. The table includes 130,000 to 150,000 clones, roughly 80% detected once. The sequenced sample was PBMCs. All receptors come from a man aged 35 to 55 in good health and CMV-seropositive.

The genes are TRBV7-2 and TRBJ2-3; 8 bases align to TRBD1. Per germline, CDR1 SGHTA and CDR2 FQGNSA. The CDR3 consists of 18 residues. Trimming took 4 bases from V and 2 from J; bases not matched to a gene: 14. The CDR3: CASSSTQGRGRATDTQYF. The CDR3 bases are TGTGCCAGCAGCTCAACTCAGGGCAGGGGGCGGGCCACAGATACGCAGTATTTT. Full variable domain (remainder filled in from reference TRBV7-2 and TRBJ2-3): GAGVSQSPSNKVTEKGKDVELRCDPISGHTALYWYRQSLGQGLEFLIYFQGNSAPDKSGLPSDRFSAERTGGSVSTLTIQRTQQEDSAVYLCASSSTQGRGRATDTQYFGPGTRLTVL.

This clone has only a few counts. The chain employs TRBV6-6 and TRBJ1-1; possible D gene TRBD1, 6 bases. The CDR3 length is 13 residues. Germline loops: CDR1 MNHNY, CDR2 SVGAGI (reference sequence). V gave up 4 bases and J gave up 4 bases, with 10 bases separating them. CDR3 protein: CASSLTQGTEAFF. The CDR3, as DNA: TGTGCCAGCAGTTTAACACAGGGCACTGAAGCTTTCTTT.

This chain connects TRBV6-6 to TRBJ2-1, with D possibly matching TRBD2 (6 bases). The CDR3 is 15 residues long. The germline V gene has CDR1 MNHNY and CDR2 SVGAGI (reference sequence). V lost 2 bases to trimming and J lost 9 bases, with 17 bases between them. CDR3 coding DNA: TGTGCCAGCAGTTACGCGGGGCCCAGGACGCCTGAGCAGTTCTTC. This encodes CASSYAGPRTPEQFF.

The chain combines TRBV6-5 with TRBJ2-7, with TRBD1 as a possible D gene (6 bases). In germline, CDR1 is MNHEY, CDR2 SVGAGI. The germline V and J ends were trimmed by 0 bases and 5 bases, with 14 bases remaining between them. This CDR3 region has 15 residues. The CDR3 bases are TGTGCCAGCAGTTACTCAACAGGGTGGTCCCACGAGCAGTACTTC. Amino acids: CASSYSTGWSHEQYF.

The rearrangement links TRBV2 to TRBJ2-1; 8 nucleotides match TRBD2. Germline trimming cut 3 bases from V and 8 bases from J; bases unmatched to any gene: 15. The germline CDR1 and CDR2 sequences are SNHLY and FYNNEI. This CDR3 is built from 17 residues. The CDR3 sequence: CASSEGLLAGKRDEQFF. Written as DNA, the CDR3 is TGTGCCAGCAGTGAGGGCCTTTTAGCGGGAAAGAGGGATGAGCAGTTCTTC.

The chain recombines TRBV5-6 with TRBJ2-3, with a tentative D call TRBD1 (6 bases). There are 15 residues in the CDR3. V was pared by 0 bases and J by 2 bases, with 10 bases between. CDR1 and CDR2 from the germline V gene are SGHDT and YYEEEE. CDR3 in amino acids: CASSLGDITTDTQYF. CDR3 DNA sequence: TGTGCCAGCAGCTTGGGGGACATCACCACAGATACGCAGTATTTT.

This clone was recorded once. This chain connects TRBV9 to TRBJ2-2; tentative D call: TRBD1 (5 bases). CDR1 and CDR2 (germline): SGDLS, YYNGEE. The CDR3 loop spans 14 amino acids. Between the trimmed V and J ends, which lost 1 base and 4 bases, there was a span of 8 bases. CDR3 bases: TGTGCCAGCAGCGTATTAGGGGTCACCGGGGAGCTGTTTTTT. Translating gives CASSVLGVTGELFF.

This chain connects TRBV6-5 to TRBJ2-2; 7 positions agree with TRBD1. CDR1 is MNHEY, CDR2 SVGAGI, per germline. This CDR3 comprises 15 residues. Trimming cost V 7 bases and J 4 bases; bases outside gene matches: 9. In nucleotides, the CDR3 is TGTGCCAGCACCTTCGACAGGGCTTTCACCGGGGAGCTGTTTTTT. Translation gives CASTFDRAFTGELFF.

V usage is TRBV5-1 and J usage is TRBJ2-3; maybe TRBD1 (5 bases). Deletions cut 0 bases from V and 14 bases from J, with 16 bases between. The germline gives CDR1 SGHRS, CDR2 YFSETQ. The CDR3 extends over 13 amino acids. The CDR3 spells CASSLGGPPSMYF. The CDR3 nucleotides are TGCGCCAGCAGCTTGGGGGGCCCCCCCTCCATGTATTTT.

This clone occurred a few times. The chain employs TRBV5-6 and TRBJ2-5; maybe TRBD1 (6 bases). This CDR3 contains 15 residues. The ends were cut back, 1 base at V and 5 bases at J, with 15 bases in the middle. Germline CDR1 reads SGHDT; CDR2 reads YYEEEE. CDR3 DNA: TGTGCCAGCAGCTTGCGAGCCACAGGGATCGAGACCCAGTACTTC. The encoded protein is CASSLRATGIETQYF. Looking up the rest from reference TRBV5-6 and TRBJ2-5 gives the full variable domain: DAGVTQSPTHLIKTRGQQVTLRCSPKSGHDTVSWYQQALGQGPQFIFQYYEEEERQRGNFPDRFSGHQFPNYSSELNVNALLLGDSALYLCASSLRATGIETQYFGPGTRLLVL.

This clone was detected once. The chain employs TRBV7-6 and TRBJ1-1, with D perhaps TRBD1 (6 bases). The CDR3 loop spans 16 amino acids. V lost 5 bases and J 2 bases, leaving 18 bases between the germline ends. Germline V lookup: CDR1 SGHVS, CDR2 FNYEAQ. CDR3 sequence: CASSPPGGLGNTEAFF. The CDR3 nucleotides read TGTGCCAGCAGCCCACCCGGGGGGCTCGGAAACACTGAAGCTTTCTTT.

V and J are TRBV28 and TRBJ1-4, with D maybe TRBD1 (5 bases). This CDR3 region has 14 residues. Germline lookup yields CDR1 MDHEN and CDR2 SYDVKM. The germline V and J ends were trimmed by 3 bases and 3 bases, with 8 bases remaining between them. DNA for the CDR3: TGTGCCAGCAGTTTGTGGGACTCTAATGAAAAACTGTTTTTT. Translating it yields CASSLWDSNEKLFF.

The rearrangement joins TRBV4-1 to TRBJ2-1; 14 bases align to TRBD2. The CDR3 has 16 amino acids. CDR1 and CDR2 from the germline V gene are MGHRA and YSYEKL. Unmatched junction bases numbered 1, after V lost 1 base and J lost 5 bases. Here the CDR3 reads CASSQAGLAGDNEQFF. The CDR3 DNA reads TGCGCCAGCAGCCAAGCGGGACTAGCGGGGGACAATGAGCAGTTCTTC.

J is TRBJ1-1 and V is TRBV5-6, with D perhaps matching TRBD1 (5 bases). Germline V gene lookup returns CDR1 SGHDT and CDR2 YYEEEE. This CDR3 spans 14 amino acids. Trimming took 0 bases from V and 6 from J, leaving 12 bases between them. CDR3 residues: CASSLGPKGAEAFF. The CDR3, as DNA: TGTGCCAGCAGCTTGGGGCCGAAAGGGGCTGAAGCTTTCTTT.

As concerns this clone: Without the conserved terminal phenylalanine or tryptophan, this CDR3 likely stems from a read error. This rearrangement joins TRBV7-9 to TRBJ1-6; D unresolved. The germline V and J ends were trimmed by 4 bases and 10 bases, with 23 bases remaining between them. This CDR3 is 17 amino acids long. Germline lookup yields CDR1 SEHNR and CDR2 FQNEAQ (reference sequence). CDR3 loop: CASSSHDFEGVLSPLHV. The DNA for the CDR3 is TGTGCCAGCAGCTCCCACGATTTTGAGGGAGTTTTATCACCCCTCCACGTT.

This chain's CDR3 is CASSLGGRGLEKLFF. Written as DNA, the CDR3 is TGTGCCAGCAGCTTAGGGGGCAGGGGCTTGGAAAAACTGTTTTTT. The chain is built from TRBV7-2 and TRBJ1-4; maybe TRBD1 (6 bases). In germline, CDR1 is SGHTA, CDR2 FQGNSA. The CDR3 spans 15 residues. The V end lost 1 base, the J end lost 8 bases, and 14 bases lay between the germline ends.

This clone is a singleton in its sample. This rearrangement joins TRBV6-1 to TRBJ2-7; TRBD1 aligns across 9 bases. V shed 6 bases and J 2 bases; nucleotides not matched to a gene: 8. CDR3 length: 15 residues. Germline values: CDR1 MNHNS, CDR2 SASEGT. In DNA, the CDR3 is TGTGCCAGCAGGCTTACCGGGACAGGGACCTACGAGCAGTACTTC. This sequence encodes CASRLTGTGTYEQYF.

The chain uses TRBV6-6 and TRBJ1-1; TRBD1 agrees at 8 bases. CDR1 and CDR2 from the germline V gene are MNHNY and SVGAGI (reference sequence). The CDR3 is 13 residues long. V was pared by 8 bases and J by 1 base, with 3 bases of the junction left unmatched. CDR3 sequence: CASFDRGNTEAFF. Written as DNA, the CDR3 is TGTGCCAGCTTCGACAGGGGGAACACTGAAGCTTTCTTT.

This clone appeared a single time. Germline and junction disagree at one end, which may indicate a read error. The chain uses TRBV7-7 and TRBJ1-2; the D gene is possibly TRBD1 (5 bases). The CDR3 extends over 14 amino acids. CDR1 SSHAT and CDR2 FNYEAQ come from the germline V gene (reference sequence). This CDR3 is CASSLTDRPYGYTF. The CDR3, as DNA: TGTGCTAGCAGCTTAACAGACAGACCATATGGCTACACCTTC.

The CDR3 sequence is CASSAGLLLQETQYF. Written as DNA, the CDR3 is TGTGCCAGCAGCGCAGGGCTTCTACTCCAAGAGACCCAGTACTTC. The chain has TRBV5-6 and TRBJ2-5; D perhaps matches TRBD1 (5 bases). The germline V gene encodes CDR1 SGHDT and CDR2 YYEEEE. Trimming shortened V by 4 bases and J by 1 base, and 14 bases separated the two germline ends. The CDR3 is 15 amino acids.

This chain connects TRBV6-1 to TRBJ2-1; D gene uncertain. Germline lookup yields CDR1 MNHNS and CDR2 SASEGT. V was shortened by 8 bases and J by 9 bases, with 11 bases between the two germline ends. CDR3 length equals 11 residues. The CDR3 DNA follows: TGTGCCAGCCATAGTGGCGGTGAGCAGTTCTTC. It encodes CASHSGGEQFF.

This clone appeared a single time. The gene calls are TRBV7-6 and TRBJ1-1; D is undetermined. The CDR3 contains 13 residues. CDR1 and CDR2 from the germline V gene are SGHVS and FNYEAQ. The V gene lost 8 bases and the J gene lost 4 bases, with 14 bases spanning the gap. This chain's CDR3 is CASFPASSTEAFF. In DNA form, the CDR3 reads TGTGCCAGCTTCCCGGCGTCTAGCACTGAAGCTTTCTTT. The full variable domain, completed using reference TRBV7-6 and TRBJ1-1, is GAGVSQSPRYKVTKRGQDVALRCDPISGHVSLYWYRQALGQGPEFLTYFNYEAQQDKSGLPNDRFSAERPEGSISTLTIQRTEQRDSAMYRCASFPASSTEAFFGQGTRLTVV.

In nucleotides, the CDR3 is TGTGCCAGCAGGCTGACAGGGAGTAGTCAGCCCCAGCATTTT. Encoded protein: CASRLTGSSQPQHF. The V and J genes are TRBV6-5 and TRBJ1-5; 7 bases agree with TRBD1. CDR3 size: 14 residues. The germline gives CDR1 MNHEY, CDR2 SVGAGI. Trimming cost V 6 bases and J 6 bases; bases outside gene matches: 8.

This clone was counted only a few times. V gene TRBV7-2 combines with J gene TRBJ1-1; tentatively, D is TRBD1 (6 bases). The germline V gene encodes CDR1 SGHTA and CDR2 FQGNSA. V was cut by 7 bases and J by 0 bases, with 12 bases left in between. The CDR3 is made up of 14 amino acids. The CDR3: CASTYGQLNTEAFF. The CDR3 DNA is TGTGCCAGCACGTATGGACAGCTGAACACTGAAGCTTTCTTT. The variable domain in full, with the rest retrieved from reference TRBV7-2 and TRBJ1-1, is GAGVSQSPSNKVTEKGKDVELRCDPISGHTALYWYRQSLGQGLEFLIYFQGNSAPDKSGLPSDRFSAERTGGSVSTLTIQRTQQEDSAVYLCASTYGQLNTEAFFGQGTRLTVV.

Points on this clone: The same CDR3 is also encoded by other DNA sequences in this sample. The V gene is TRBV27, the J gene TRBJ1-1; tentative D call: TRBD1 (5 bases). The CDR3 extends over 14 amino acids. In germline, CDR1 is MNHEY, CDR2 SMNVEV (reference sequence). Trimming cost V 2 bases and J 0 bases, with 7 bases left between them. CDR3 amino acids: CASSLQGLNTEAFF. CDR3 in DNA: TGTGCCAGCAGTTTACAGGGTTTGAACACTGAAGCTTTCTTT.

This clone occurred once. The chain uses TRBV27 and TRBJ2-7; D may be TRBD2 (6 bases). Germline CDR1 MNHEY, CDR2 SMNVEV (reference sequence). Between the trimmed V and J ends, which lost 0 bases and 5 bases, there was a span of 20 bases. The CDR3 extends over 17 amino acids. This chain's CDR3 is CASSLSPVAASTDEQYF. As DNA, the CDR3 is TGTGCCAGCAGTTTATCTCCTGTAGCGGCCTCAACGGACGAGCAGTACTTC.

This chain uses TRBV7-2 with TRBJ1-5; D is possibly TRBD1 (6 bases). Trimming removed 5 bases from V and 4 bases from J, with 12 bases in between. CDR3 length: 14 residues. Germline CDR1 is SGHTA and CDR2 is FQGNSA. The CDR3 loop is CASSLRQANQPQHF. For the CDR3, the DNA is TGTGCCAGCAGCCTTCGACAGGCAAATCAGCCCCAGCATTTT.

This chain joins TRBV27 and TRBJ2-1, with 11 bases lining up with TRBD2. The CDR3 loop spans 14 amino acids. Germline CDR1 reads MNHEY; CDR2 reads SMNVEV (reference sequence). Trimming cost V 6 bases and J 7 bases; bases outside gene matches: 5. The chain's CDR3 is CASRGLAALNEQFF. The CDR3 coding sequence is TGTGCCAGCAGGGGACTAGCGGCTTTGAATGAGCAGTTCTTC.

CDR3 protein: CASSPGWEAGPDTQYF. In DNA, the CDR3 is TGCGCCAGCAGCCCCGGATGGGAGGCGGGTCCAGATACGCAGTATTTT. The rearrangement links TRBV5-1 to TRBJ2-3; tentative D call: TRBD2 (6 bases). There are 16 residues in the CDR3. From germline, CDR1 is SGHRS and CDR2 YFSETQ. The V and J ends lost 4 bases and 4 bases respectively, with 19 bases between them. The full variable domain, its missing parts supplied by reference TRBV5-1 and TRBJ2-3, is KAGVTQTPRYLIKTRGQQVTLSCSPISGHRSVSWYQQTPGQGLQFLFEYFSETQRNKGNFPGRFSGRQFSNSRSEMNVSTLELGDSALYLCASSPGWEAGPDTQYFGPGTRLTVL.

V and J are TRBV19 and TRBJ2-1, with 14 bases matching TRBD2. V dropped 5 bases and J dropped 3; count of bases not matched to a gene: 6. Germline CDR1 LNHDA, CDR2 SQIVND (reference sequence). The CDR3 has 17 amino acids. The CDR3 protein is CASSQTGTSGSYNEQFF. The CDR3 DNA reads as TGTGCCAGTAGTCAAACCGGGACTAGCGGGAGCTACAATGAGCAGTTCTTC.